The subject of this entry is one T cell receptor (beta chain). Its antigen remains unknown. Drawing of blood for sampling happened at baseline, at cycle 4 day 1, and at cycle 7 day 1. Sequencing used immunoSEQ multiplex PCR; TCRdb keeps in-frame clones, though not all of them. The table shows roughly 75,000 clones, with about 88% occurring only once. This specimen comes from a study of OX40 agonist ivuxolimab in advanced cancers. Background on the study: Enrolled patients in dose escalation had cancers that were hepatocellular carcinoma, melanoma, renal cell or head and neck cancer. Three dose-escalation patients had partial responses: one with hepatocellular carcinoma and two with cutaneous melanoma.

Study-level findings and limits: Low levels of normalized T-cell clonal expansion also appeared in some nonresponders.

This specimen consisted of CD4+ or CD8+ T cells sorted from blood, obtained in a trial of the OX40 agonist ivuxolimab. The source of this sequence is an adult with an advanced solid tumor such as melanoma, head and neck, liver or kidney cancer.

This CDR3 is CASSLTSGLAGGGKTTQYF. The CDR3 nucleotides are TGTGCCAGCAGCTTAACATCGGGACTAGCGGGAGGGGGTAAGACGACCCAGTACTTC. The genes are TRBV7-3 and TRBJ2-5; 16 positions match TRBD2. This CDR3 is built from 19 residues. CDR1 SGHTA and CDR2 FQGTGA come from the germline V gene. V trimming: 0 bases; J trimming: 7 bases; junction bases outside the gene matches: 11.